These 5 T cell receptor beta chains were sequenced from one sample in a study of CD8+ T cells in alopecia areata. Treatment noted: oral pan-JAK inhibitor, 5-10 mg twice daily. Extraction of RNA preceded its reverse transcription into cDNA, which served as the sequencing template. Data came from immunoSEQ multiplex PCR; TCRdb stores just in-frame clones and leaves some out. The data show roughly 110,000 clones, with 56% seen just once and about 3.3% held by the top ten. The input for sequencing was CD4+ T cells sorted from blood, taken at week 24, from a patient treated with tofacitinib. The source is a human donor with alopecia areata.

The chain has TRBV5-6 and TRBJ2-1; D is unclear. Germline CDR1 SGHDT, CDR2 YYEEEE. The length of the CDR3 is 13 residues. Deletions cut 0 bases from V and 5 bases from J, with 6 bases between. The CDR3 sequence: CASSLALNNEQFF. CDR3 DNA sequence: TGTGCCAGCAGCTTGGCGCTCAACAATGAGCAGTTCTTC. Together with reference TRBV5-6 and TRBJ2-1, the CDR3 gives the full variable domain: DAGVTQSPTHLIKTRGQQVTLRCSPKSGHDTVSWYQQALGQGPQFIFQYYEEEERQRGNFPDRFSGHQFPNYSSELNVNALLLGDSALYLCASSLALNNEQFFGPGTRLTVL.

The chain is built from TRBV5-1 and TRBJ2-7; 9 bases align to TRBD1. CDR1 SGHRS and CDR2 YFSETQ come from the germline V gene. The CDR3 is made up of 12 amino acids. V dropped 7 bases and J dropped 1; count of bases not matched to a gene: 0. The CDR3 DNA sequence: TGCGCCAGCGGGACAGGGTCCTACGAGCAGTACTTC. Translation: CASGTGSYEQYF.

The chain links TRBV30 to TRBJ1-2; no clear D. The length of the CDR3 is 13 residues. Per germline, CDR1 GTSNPN and CDR2 SVGIG (reference sequence). V lost 3 bases and J lost 4, with 12 bases in between. CDR3 residues: CAWRNDGGYGYTF. DNA for the CDR3: TGTGCCTGGAGGAACGACGGAGGCTATGGCTACACCTTC.

The chain combines TRBV7-2 with TRBJ2-5, with 13 bases that match TRBD2. CDR1 and CDR2 (germline): SGHTA, FQGNSA. This CDR3 has 14 amino acids. V shed 1 base and J 7 bases; nucleotides not matched to a gene: 0. The CDR3, as DNA: TGTGCCAGCAGCTTAGGGACTAGCGGGGGGACCCAGTACTTC. As protein: CASSLGTSGGTQYF.

This clone was seen a handful of times. The V call is TRBV4-1, the J call TRBJ1-6, with 10 positions matching TRBD1. Trimming at V came to 4 bases and at J to 7 bases, leaving 4 bases not matched to a gene. The CDR3 sequence is 15 residues long. CDR1 MGHRA and CDR2 YSYEKL come from the germline V gene. This CDR3 is CASSREGQGNSPLHF. The CDR3 DNA follows: TGCGCCAGCAGCCGAGAGGGACAGGGGAATTCACCCCTCCACTTT.